This entry concerns a single T cell receptor (beta chain). The assay was immunoSEQ multiplex PCR, and TCRdb's table has in-frame clones only and misses some. This sample has about 220,000 clones, with roughly 83% found just once. This sample was included in a study of blood T cell repertoires in COVID-19. The germline CDR1 and CDR2 sequences are SGDLS and YYNGEE. Deletions cut 3 bases from V and 6 bases from J, with 6 bases between. The CDR3 extends over 11 amino acids. The sample was PBMCs or T cells enriched from blood (not recorded which). V usage is TRBV9 and J usage is TRBJ1-2; D ambiguous. The receptor was isolated from a woman between 40 and 55 years old with acute COVID-19. The CDR3 sequence is CASSGANGYTF. The CDR3 DNA reads TGTGCCAGCAGCGGAGCGAATGGCTACACCTTC. The full variable domain, with the rest looked up from reference TRBV9 and TRBJ1-2, is DSGVTQTPKHLITATGQRVTLRCSPRSGDLSVYWYQQSLDQGLQFLIQYYNGEERAKGNILERFSAQQFPDLHSELNLSSLELGDSALYFCASSGANGYTFGSGTRLTVV.